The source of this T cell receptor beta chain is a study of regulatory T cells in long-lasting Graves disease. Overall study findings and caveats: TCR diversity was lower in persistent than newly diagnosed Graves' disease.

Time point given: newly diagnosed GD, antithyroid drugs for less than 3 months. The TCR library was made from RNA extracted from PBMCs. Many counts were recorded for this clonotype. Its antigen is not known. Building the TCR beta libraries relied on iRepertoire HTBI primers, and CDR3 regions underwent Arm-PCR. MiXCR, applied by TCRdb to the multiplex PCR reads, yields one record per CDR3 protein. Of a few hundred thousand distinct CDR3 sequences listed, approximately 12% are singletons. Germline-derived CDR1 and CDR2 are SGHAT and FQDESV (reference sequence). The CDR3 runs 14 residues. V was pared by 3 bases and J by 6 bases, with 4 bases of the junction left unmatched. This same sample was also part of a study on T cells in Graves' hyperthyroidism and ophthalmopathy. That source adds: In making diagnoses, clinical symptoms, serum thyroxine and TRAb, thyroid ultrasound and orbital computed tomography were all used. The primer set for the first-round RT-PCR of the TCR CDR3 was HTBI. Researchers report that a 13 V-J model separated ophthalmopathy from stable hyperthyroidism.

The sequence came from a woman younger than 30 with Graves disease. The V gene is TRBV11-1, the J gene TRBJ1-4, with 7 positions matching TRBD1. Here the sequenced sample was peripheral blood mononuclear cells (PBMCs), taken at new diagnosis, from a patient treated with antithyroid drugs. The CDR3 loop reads CASSFDREDEKLFF. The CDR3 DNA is TGTGCCAGCAGCTTCGACAGGGAGGATGAAAAACTGTTTTTT.